This TCR beta chain originates from a study of Ad26.COV2.S vaccination and SARS-CoV-2 variants. This clone was detected many times. Generated by immunoSEQ multiplex PCR, the TCRdb table keeps only in-frame clones and is missing some. The data show about 460,000 clones, with roughly 87% seen just once and approximately 1.7% held by the top ten. Sample treatment: over 15 received Ad26.COV2.S at low or high dose, single or two shots; about 5 received placebo; per-sample allocation not given. Samples analyzed were those drawn on day 63 after the first vaccine or placebo injection. This CDR3 comprises 14 residues. CDR1 and CDR2 from the germline V gene are MNHEY and SVGAGI. V lost 7 bases, J lost 2 bases, and 7 bases stayed unmatched.

The material was peripheral blood, obtained in a trial of Ad26.COV2.S vaccine versus placebo. The sequence derives from a person aged 18-65 years who received the Ad26.COV2.S COVID-19 vaccine or a placebo. The rearrangement joins TRBV6-5 to TRBJ2-7; 8 nucleotides agree with TRBD2. In DNA form, the CDR3 reads TGTGCCAGCACCCCGGGACTAGGGACCTACGAGCAGTACTTC. Amino acids: CASTPGLGTYEQYF.